A single sample gave rise to the 2 T cell receptor beta chains below, sequenced in a study of technical replicates of blood from a handful of donors. Sequencing was performed with immunoSEQ multiplex PCR; in TCRdb, only in-frame clones are kept and a portion is missing. The sample lists tens of thousands of clones; over 75% were seen once. The sequenced sample consisted of T cells isolated from PBMCs. Every receptor here comes from a human donor in good health.

This chain links TRBV27 with TRBJ2-7; 14 bases line up with TRBD2. The trim removed 4 bases at V and 5 bases at J, leaving 13 bases unmatched. Germline CDR1 and CDR2: MNHEY and SMNVEV (reference sequence). This CDR3 spans 18 amino acids. The CDR3 bases are TGTGCCAGCAGTTCCCCACGAGGGACTAGCGGGAGCGTCCACGAGCAGTACTTC. It translates to CASSSPRGTSGSVHEQYF.

V usage is TRBV19 and J usage is TRBJ1-4; tentatively, D is TRBD1 (5 bases). Germline-derived CDR1 and CDR2 are LNHDA and SQIVND (reference sequence). The CDR3 is made up of 15 amino acids. V lost 1 base and J 8 bases, leaving 14 bases between the germline ends. CDR3 nucleotides: TGTGCCAGTAGTATAGTCTGGGCAGGGAGGGAAAAACTGTTTTTT. This encodes CASSIVWAGREKLFF.